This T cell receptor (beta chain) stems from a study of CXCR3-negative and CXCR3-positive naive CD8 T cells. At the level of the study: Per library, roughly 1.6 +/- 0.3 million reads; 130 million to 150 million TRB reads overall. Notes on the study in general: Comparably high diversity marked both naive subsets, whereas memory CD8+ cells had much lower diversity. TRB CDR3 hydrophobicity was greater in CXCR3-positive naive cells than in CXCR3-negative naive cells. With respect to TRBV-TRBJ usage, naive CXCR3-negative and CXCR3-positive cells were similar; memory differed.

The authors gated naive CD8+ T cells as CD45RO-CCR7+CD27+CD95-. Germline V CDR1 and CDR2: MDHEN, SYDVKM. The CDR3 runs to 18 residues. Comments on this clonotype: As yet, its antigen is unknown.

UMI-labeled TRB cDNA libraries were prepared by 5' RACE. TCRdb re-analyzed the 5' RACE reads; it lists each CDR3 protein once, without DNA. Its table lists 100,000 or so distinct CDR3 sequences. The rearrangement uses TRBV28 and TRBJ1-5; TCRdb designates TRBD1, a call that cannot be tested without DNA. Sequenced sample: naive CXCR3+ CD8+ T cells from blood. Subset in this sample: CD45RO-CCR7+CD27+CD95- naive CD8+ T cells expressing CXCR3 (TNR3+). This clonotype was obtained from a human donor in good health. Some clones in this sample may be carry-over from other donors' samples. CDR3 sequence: CASRGGTVFGDGNQPQHF.